The 16 T cell receptor beta chains below all came from one sample that was sequenced in a study of PD-1 blockade in classical Hodgkin lymphoma. Clones were read by immunoSEQ multiplex PCR, and TCRdb kept only the in-frame ones, dropping some. There are just over 50,000 clones in the sample; around 67% occur only once, and about 15% lies in the top ten. Autologous stem cell transplantation was followed by relapse in every patient, and brentuximab vedotin exposure varied. This specimen was peripheral blood mononuclear cells (PBMCs), taken before the second cycle of nivolumab. These receptors came from a human donor with classical Hodgkin lymphoma.

The chain is built from TRBV13 and TRBJ2-2, with D maybe TRBD2 (6 bases). Per germline, CDR1 PRHDT and CDR2 FYEKMQ (reference sequence). Trimming pared 5 bases from V and 6 bases from J, leaving 16 bases between. This CDR3 region has 15 residues. The CDR3 spells CASSQTDYVAGELFF. The CDR3 DNA reads TGTGCCAGCAGCCAGACGGACTACGTAGCCGGGGAGCTGTTTTTT.

The chain recombines TRBV6-5 with TRBJ1-4; D unclear. Germline-derived CDR1 and CDR2 are MNHEY and SVGAGI. V was cut by 6 bases and J by 5 bases, with 13 bases left in between. The CDR3 has 14 residues. The DNA for the CDR3 is TGTGCCAGCAGCCCGAGCCCGGCGAATGAAAAACTGTTTTTT. This sequence encodes CASSPSPANEKLFF.

The chain combines TRBV7-3 with TRBJ2-7; D gene unclear. The V end was cut by 5 bases, the J end by 3 bases, with 5 bases between. CDR1 is SGHTA, CDR2 FQGTGA, per germline. The CDR3 is 11 residues long. In DNA, the CDR3 is TGTGCCAGCAGCGCGCACTACGAGCAGTACTTC. As protein: CASSAHYEQYF.

Of note for this clone: At one of its ends the junction is not consistent with the germline gene, which may arise from a read error. This sequence joins TRBV7-8 and TRBJ2-7, with 8 positions matching TRBD1. In germline, CDR1 is SGHVS, CDR2 FQNEAQ. CDR3 length: 15 residues. DNA for the CDR3: TGTGCCAGCAGCATAGCAGGGGGCCTCCACTACGAGCAGTACTTC. Translated: CASSIAGGLHYEQYF. The full variable domain, completed using reference TRBV7-8 and TRBJ2-7, is GAGVSQSPRYKVAKRGQDVALRCDPISGHVSLFWYQQALGQGPEFLTYFQNEAQLDKSGLPSDRFFAERPEGSVSTLKIQRTQQEDSAVYLCASSIAGGLHYEQYFGPGTRLTVT.

The V and J genes are TRBV7-9 and TRBJ1-2; perhaps TRBD1 as D (6 bases). V lost 4 bases, J lost 4 bases, and 13 bases lay in between. Germline V lookup: CDR1 SEHNR, CDR2 FQNEAQ (reference sequence). The CDR3 has 14 residues. The CDR3 DNA sequence: TGTGCCAGCAGCTCTGCAACAGGGCCCTATGGCTACACCTTC. It codes for CASSSATGPYGYTF.

This sequence joins TRBV28 and TRBJ1-4, with 9 bases identical to TRBD1. The CDR3 contains 13 residues. Losses at the gene ends were 7 bases for V and 10 bases for J; bases not matched to a gene: 7. CDR1 and CDR2 (germline): MDHEN, SYDVKM. For the CDR3, the DNA is TGTGCCAGCAAGACACAGGGGGCGGGAAAACTGTTTTTT. It translates to CASKTQGAGKLFF.

The rearrangement uses TRBV11-2 and TRBJ2-7; possible D gene TRBD2, 5 bases. Germline V gives CDR1 SGHAT, CDR2 FQNNGV. Trimming left V 3 bases short and J 2 bases short, with 11 bases between. CDR3 size: 14 residues. CDR3 residues: CASSLSTGTYEQYF. In DNA, the CDR3 is TGTGCCAGCAGCTTGAGTACGGGAACCTACGAGCAGTACTTC.

The table lists this clone with a count of one. The V call is TRBV9, the J call TRBJ2-7; D may correspond to TRBD1 or TRBD2 (5 bases each). CDR1 SGDLS and CDR2 YYNGEE come from the germline V gene. Trimming pared 0 bases from V and 2 bases from J, leaving 9 bases between. The CDR3 has 14 amino acids. This chain's CDR3 is CASSVGDPPYEQYF. The DNA for the CDR3 is TGTGCCAGCAGCGTAGGGGACCCCCCCTACGAGCAGTACTTC.

The V and J genes are TRBV6-5 and TRBJ2-7; 7 bases line up with TRBD1. Germline V lookup: CDR1 MNHEY, CDR2 SVGAGI. J was trimmed by 2 bases and V by 0 bases; bases with no gene match: 4. This CDR3 is 15 amino acids long. The CDR3 spells CASSYSMGQTYEQYF. The CDR3 bases are TGTGCCAGCAGTTACTCGATGGGACAGACCTACGAGCAGTACTTC.

J is TRBJ1-5 and V is TRBV6-1; 9 bases align to TRBD1. The trim removed 7 bases at V and 8 bases at J, leaving 12 bases unmatched. Germline V gene sequence: CDR1 MNHNS, CDR2 SASEGT. The CDR3 is 15 amino acids. Here the CDR3 reads CASTPDRGGREPQHF. CDR3 DNA sequence: TGTGCCAGCACTCCGGACAGGGGAGGAAGGGAGCCCCAGCATTTT.

The chain joins TRBV5-1 to TRBJ2-5; D is possibly TRBD1 (6 bases). The J call may be in error: the DNA end matches TRBJ2-7 better. The CDR3 is 14 amino acids. Germline CDR1 and CDR2: SGHRS and YFSETQ. The CDR3 region is CASSPRTASYEQYF. The CDR3 DNA reads TGCGCCAGCAGCCCAAGGACAGCGAGCTACGAGCAGTACTTC.

This clone was recorded a few times. V usage is TRBV19 and J usage is TRBJ2-7, with 8 positions matching TRBD1. V dropped 2 bases and J dropped 1; count of bases not matched to a gene: 4. This CDR3 region has 15 residues. Germline loops: CDR1 LNHDA, CDR2 SQIVND (reference sequence). CDR3 amino acids: CASSIRDRGSYEQYF. CDR3 in DNA: TGTGCCAGTAGTATACGTGACAGGGGATCCTACGAGCAGTACTTC.

The chain links TRBV4-2 to TRBJ2-7, with 8 bases matching TRBD2. Trimming took 1 base from V and 0 from J; bases not matched to a gene: 14. The CDR3 is made up of 19 amino acids. Germline V gene sequence: CDR1 LGHNA, CDR2 YNFKEQ. The CDR3: CASSQGPPSLAGSSYEQYF. In DNA, the CDR3 is TGTGCCAGCAGCCAAGGCCCCCCTAGTCTAGCGGGTAGCTCCTACGAGCAGTACTTC.

The chain has TRBV19 and TRBJ2-7, with D perhaps matching TRBD1 or TRBD2 (6 bases each). The CDR3 consists of 13 residues. Germline values: CDR1 LNHDA, CDR2 SQIVND (reference sequence). Trimming left V 6 bases short and J 6 bases short, with 15 bases between. The CDR3 spells CASREGRGPEQYF. CDR3 in DNA: TGTGCCAGTAGGGAGGGACGGGGGCCCGAGCAGTACTTC.

This chain joins TRBV25-1 and TRBJ2-6; D is perhaps TRBD1 (6 bases). This CDR3 spans 16 amino acids. CDR1 MGHDK and CDR2 SYGVNS come from the germline V gene. V lost 6 bases and J lost 2, with 14 bases in between. The chain's CDR3 is CASRGTSVPGANVLTF. CDR3 DNA sequence: TGTGCCAGCAGGGGGACATCCGTACCTGGGGCCAACGTCCTGACTTTC. The variable domain in full, with the rest retrieved from reference TRBV25-1 and TRBJ2-6, is EADIYQTPRYLVIGTGKKITLECSQTMGHDKMYWYQQDPGMELHLIHYSYGVNSTEKGDLSSESTVSRIRTEHFPLTLESARPSHTSQYLCASRGTSVPGANVLTFGAGSRLTVL.

About this clone: Distinct nucleotide sequences in the sample also encode this CDR3. The rearrangement links TRBV11-2 to TRBJ2-5; TRBD2 matches at 13 bases. Germline V gene sequence: CDR1 SGHAT, CDR2 FQNNGV. V trimming: 6 bases; J trimming: 3 bases; junction bases outside the gene matches: 4. The CDR3 length is 15 residues. Here the CDR3 DNA reads TGTGCCAGCAGTTACGGACTAGCGGGAGAAGAGACCCAGTACTTC. Translation: CASSYGLAGEETQYF.